This is a list of T cell receptor beta chains from one sample in a study of CD8+CD57+ T cells in acquired aplastic anemia. MiXCR, applied by TCRdb to the reads, yields one record per CDR3 protein. This table has 30,000 to 40,000 distinct CDR3 sequences, around three quarters appearing once. The sample taken for sequencing was sorted CD4+, CD8+, or CD8+CD57+ T cells (not recorded which) from PBMCs. Receptor source: a human donor in good health, serving as a control. Each CDR3 is given without its conserved first and last residue. Size tells how often a clone was seen (once, few, many) or the class of an expanded clone, and some rows leave it out.

>TRBV10-3|.
AISAGTGMRYEQY
>TRBV20-1|few
SAGNTGNYGYT
>TRBV20-1|.
SAPSPRGSYEQY
>TRBV3-1|.
ASSPSRGGGGYGYT
>TRBV15|.
ATSSLNYGYT
>TRBV5-6|.
ASSTGQLGEQY
>TRBV15|.
ATSRGDTGEKETQY
>TRBV19|.
ASSIALANEQF
>TRBV4-1|.
ASSWDGSYEQY
>TRBV10-3|once
AITPNPQAYEQY
>TRBV7-9|.
ASSLGAGEKLF
>TRBV30|.
AWSVLSSGNTIY
>TRBV6-2/TRBV6-3|many
ASSNERDRVLVSNQPQH
>TRBV19|.
ASSGKRTGIVEQY
>TRBV7-9|.
ASRNSGANEQF
>TRBV5-4|.
ASSWDGAPGDTQY
>TRBV19|.
ASSMTGLDEKLF
>TRBV2|once
ASSLGKEAF
>TRBV20-1|once
RDEPRSGTDTQY
>TRBV20-1|.
SALLAGGHEQY
>TRBV15|.
ATSRDLANMSEQY
>TRBV2|.
ASTTYRGDTQY
>TRBV24-1|.
ATATGREQF
>TRBV2|.
ASSPGSYNEQF
>TRBV15|.
ATSRISDSYEQY
>TRBV9|.
ASSPGGLGGYT
>TRBV9|.
AIREEDSPLH
>TRBV7-4|.
ASSLSLVSGNTIY
>TRBV7-2|.
ASSLVGGPEAF
>TRBV14|few
ASSQVVNTQY
>TRBV2|.
ASSRGTDRNQPQH